The 32 T cell receptor beta chains in this list originate from one sample, sequenced in a study of graft-versus-host responses after intestinal transplantation. Clones were sequenced by immunoSEQ multiplex PCR, and TCRdb holds only the in-frame ones, with some missing. The sample has some 130,000 clones, 90% to 95% seen once; the top ten hold 0.09% to 0.15%. These receptors have no known antigen. Sequenced material: unstimulated CD4+ T cells sorted from spleen or lymph node cells, taken before intestinal transplant. These receptors were taken from a human donor who received an intestinal transplant.

This chain uses TRBV30 with TRBJ1-2, with D unresolved. CDR1 is GTSNPN and CDR2 is SVGIG in the germline V gene (reference sequence). Trimming removed 2 bases from V and 4 bases from J, with 8 bases in between. The CDR3 totals 12 residues. The chain's CDR3 is CAWSNGFYGYTF. Written as DNA, the CDR3 is TGTGCCTGGAGTAATGGGTTCTATGGCTACACCTTC.

CDR3 region: CASSRTSGSSETQYF. In nucleotides, the CDR3 is TGTGCCAGCAGCCGTACTAGCGGGAGTTCAGAGACCCAGTACTTC. This chain connects TRBV7-3 to TRBJ2-5, with 11 bases that match TRBD2. Germline CDR1 and CDR2: SGHTA and FQGTGA. V shed 5 bases, J shed 4 bases, and the junction held 6 bases outside the gene matches. The length of the CDR3 is 15 residues.

The chain joins TRBV5-1 to TRBJ2-5; D might be TRBD1 or TRBD2, each matching 5 bases. The CDR3 consists of 13 residues. The germline V gene encodes CDR1 SGHRS and CDR2 YFSETQ. Deletions cut 4 bases from V and 3 bases from J, with 10 bases between. In DNA form, the CDR3 reads TGCGCCAGCAGCCCGGGACCGAAAGAGACCCAGTACTTC. The encoded protein is CASSPGPKETQYF.

As DNA, the CDR3 is TGTGCCAGCTCACCACCTTCCCAAGGCAGGGACACGCAGTATTTT. This sequence encodes CASSPPSQGRDTQYF. This chain uses TRBV18 with TRBJ2-3; D could derive from TRBD1 or TRBD2 (5 bases each). The CDR3 is made up of 15 amino acids. The germline V gene has CDR1 KGHSH and CDR2 LQKENI. Trimming left V 0 bases short and J 9 bases short, with 16 bases between.

This clone has only a few counts. The chain joins TRBV6-5 to TRBJ1-3, with 10 nucleotides matching TRBD1. CDR1 is MNHEY and CDR2 is SVGAGI in the germline V gene. Unmatched junction bases numbered 7, after V lost 7 bases and J lost 7 bases. The CDR3 length is 14 residues. In DNA, the CDR3 is TGTGCCAGCACCCCCGACAGGGGGCACAACACCATATATTTT. Translating it yields CASTPDRGHNTIYF.

Only one count was recorded for this clone. The chain employs TRBV5-1 and TRBJ2-7; maybe TRBD2 (5 bases). Per the germline V gene, CDR1 is SGHRS and CDR2 is YFSETQ. There are 16 residues in the CDR3. The germline V and J ends were trimmed by 4 bases and 1 base, with 18 bases remaining between them. CDR3 sequence (DNA): TGCGCCAGCAGCCCACCGGGGATACTGAGGTCCTACGAGCAGTACTTC. Its translation is CASSPPGILRSYEQYF.

This chain joins TRBV5-4 and TRBJ1-2; TRBD1 matches at 7 bases. This CDR3 has 14 residues. V shed 4 bases, J shed 4 bases, and the junction held 7 bases outside the gene matches. CDR1 and CDR2 (germline): SGHNT, YYREEE (reference sequence). The CDR3, as DNA: TGTGCCAGCAGCCCCGACAGGGTGGCCTATGGCTACACCTTC. It is translated as CASSPDRVAYGYTF.

The chain is built from TRBV19 and TRBJ2-5; no definite D call. The J call is in doubt because the DNA end fits TRBJ2-7 better. Germline V gene sequence: CDR1 LNHDA, CDR2 SQIVND (reference sequence). The CDR3 sequence is 16 residues long. The CDR3 protein is CASSIVAYTRPYEQYF. CDR3 in DNA: TGTGCCAGTAGTATAGTTGCCTACACCCGACCTTACGAGCAGTACTTC.

V is TRBV6-6 and J is TRBJ2-1; D is ambiguous. The CDR3 length is 11 residues. Germline V gene lookup returns CDR1 MNHNY and CDR2 SVGAGI (reference sequence). Trimming removed 2 bases at V and 9 bases at J, with 5 bases between. The CDR3 spells CASSYRVEQFF. The CDR3 region has the DNA TGTGCCAGCAGTTACAGAGTTGAGCAGTTCTTC.

V is TRBV6-6 and J is TRBJ2-3; D is ambiguous. V was trimmed by 4 bases and J by 2 bases, leaving 7 bases between them. From germline, CDR1 is MNHNY and CDR2 SVGAGI (reference sequence). CDR3 length: 13 amino acids. CDR3 in DNA: TGTGCCAGCAGTTGGAGAGCCACAGATACGCAGTATTTT. This codes for CASSWRATDTQYF.

J is TRBJ2-2 and V is TRBV5-6; D is undetermined. V lost 4 bases and J 3 bases, leaving 7 bases between the germline ends. Germline V gives CDR1 SGHDT, CDR2 YYEEEE. The CDR3 runs 13 residues. The CDR3 DNA sequence: TGTGCCAGCAGCGCCTACTACACCGGGGAGCTGTTTTTT. This gives the protein CASSAYYTGELFF.

The CDR3 region is CASQRDSINEKLFF. In DNA, the CDR3 is TGTGCCAGCCAAAGGGACAGTATCAATGAAAAACTGTTTTTT. The chain employs TRBV6-5 and TRBJ1-4; TRBD1 agrees at 7 bases. CDR1 is MNHEY and CDR2 is SVGAGI in the germline V gene. V lost 8 bases and J lost 5; bases outside the gene matches: 8. The CDR3 is 14 amino acids.

This clone occurred once. Germline is not matched at one junction end, which may reflect a read error. This rearrangement joins TRBV4-1 to TRBJ1-2, with D uncertain. The CDR3 consists of 11 residues. From germline, CDR1 is MGHRA and CDR2 YSYEKL. CDR3: CASTGLNGYTF. CDR3 in DNA: TGTGCCAGCACGGGTTTGAATGGCTACACCTTC.

This chain joins TRBV19 and TRBJ1-2; D gene ambiguous. Trimming removed 3 bases at V and 6 bases at J, with 20 bases between. Germline CDR1 and CDR2: LNHDA and SQIVND (reference sequence). This CDR3 has 16 amino acids. The CDR3 reads CASSITRTRLGNGYTF. CDR3 coding DNA: TGTGCCAGTAGTATTACCCGGACGCGATTAGGGAATGGCTACACCTTC.

This chain links TRBV5-1 with TRBJ2-5; tentatively, D is TRBD2 (5 bases). Germline CDR1 reads SGHRS; CDR2 reads YFSETQ. Trimming took 4 bases from V and 5 from J, leaving 9 bases between them. CDR3 length: 12 residues. CDR3 in amino acids: CASSLSGETQYF. Written as DNA, the CDR3 is TGCGCCAGCAGCCTCTCGGGGGAGACCCAGTACTTC.

V and J are TRBV18 and TRBJ1-5; 7 positions match TRBD1. CDR3 size: 15 residues. V gave up 3 bases and J gave up 5 bases; unmatched junction bases: 7. Per the germline V gene, CDR1 is KGHSH and CDR2 is LQKENI. CDR3 nucleotide sequence: TGTGCCAGCTCACCCTCGACAGGGAGAGATCAGCCCCAGCATTTT. This gives the protein CASSPSTGRDQPQHF. The variable domain in full, completed from reference TRBV18 and TRBJ1-5, reads NAGVMQNPRHLVRRRGQEARLRCSPMKGHSHVYWYRQLPEEGLKFMVYLQKENIIDESGMPKERFSAEFPKEGPSILRIQQVVRGDSAAYFCASSPSTGRDQPQHFGDGTRLSIL.

The V and J genes are TRBV6-1 and TRBJ1-1; no reliable D call. Germline V CDR1 and CDR2: MNHNS, SASEGT. V lost 5 bases to trimming and J lost 10 bases, with 11 bases between them. The CDR3 consists of 11 residues. The CDR3 loop is CASSPGGRAFF. CDR3 sequence (DNA): TGTGCCAGCAGTCCGGGCGGAAGAGCTTTCTTT.

The chain is built from TRBV28 and TRBJ1-3; D is unclear. The CDR3 totals 13 residues. Looked up from germline, CDR1 is MDHEN and CDR2 is SYDVKM. V lost 6 bases and J lost 0, with 6 bases in between. The CDR3 nucleotides are TGTGCCAGCAGCACAAACTCTGGAAACACCATATATTTT. Its protein is CASSTNSGNTIYF.

This sequence joins TRBV30 and TRBJ2-7; D not certain. V was pared by 3 bases and J by 1 base, with 13 bases between. The CDR3 loop spans 14 amino acids. Germline V gene sequence: CDR1 GTSNPN, CDR2 SVGIG (reference sequence). The CDR3 is CAWRGTGVSYEQYF. CDR3 DNA sequence: TGTGCCTGGAGGGGAACGGGCGTATCCTACGAGCAGTACTTC.

The rearrangement uses TRBV28 and TRBJ1-5, with D maybe TRBD1 (6 bases). The CDR3 consists of 17 residues. Germline CDR1 and CDR2: MDHEN and SYDVKM. Trimming shortened V by 1 base and J by 4 bases, and 17 bases separated the two germline ends. The CDR3 here is CASSLLGQRKLNQPQHF. The CDR3 nucleotides are TGTGCCAGCAGTTTATTAGGACAGCGAAAACTTAATCAGCCCCAGCATTTT.

This chain uses TRBV11-2 with TRBJ1-2; D not resolved. The V end lost 0 bases, the J end lost 4 bases, and 9 bases lay between the germline ends. Germline CDR1 reads SGHAT; CDR2 reads FQNNGV. There are 14 residues in the CDR3. CDR3 protein: CASSLDRTTYGYTF. CDR3 in DNA: TGTGCCAGCAGCTTAGACAGGACGACCTATGGCTACACCTTC.

There are a few counts of this clone. The V call is TRBV12-1, the J call TRBJ2-7; TRBD2 reflects the table's D call only, with no check against the DNA. TRBV12-1 is termed a pseudogene. The CDR3 runs 19 residues. The DNA for the CDR3 is TGTGCCAGCAGCTCTGTCCCCATGTCCCCGGGACTACCTGCCTACGAGCAGTACTTC. The encoded protein is CASSSVPMSPGLPAYEQYF.

V usage is TRBV6-6 and J usage is TRBJ1-3, with 8 bases fitting TRBD1. This CDR3 has 15 amino acids. Unmatched junction bases numbered 3, after V lost 5 bases and J lost 0 bases. From germline, CDR1 is MNHNY and CDR2 SVGAGI (reference sequence). CDR3 loop: CASSRQGSSGNTIYF. The CDR3 DNA reads TGTGCCAGCAGTCGACAGGGGTCCTCTGGAAACACCATATATTTT.

This clone was observed once. The chain employs TRBV18 and TRBJ2-2; 10 bases line up with TRBD2. Losses at the gene ends were 3 bases for V and 2 bases for J; bases not matched to a gene: 6. The CDR3 sequence is 17 residues long. Germline V CDR1 and CDR2: KGHSH, LQKENI. The CDR3 loop is CASSPPGLAYNTGELFF. CDR3 nucleotides: TGTGCCAGCTCACCGCCGGGACTAGCGTATAACACCGGGGAGCTGTTTTTT. The full variable domain, completed using reference TRBV18 and TRBJ2-2, is NAGVMQNPRHLVRRRGQEARLRCSPMKGHSHVYWYRQLPEEGLKFMVYLQKENIIDESGMPKERFSAEFPKEGPSILRIQQVVRGDSAAYFCASSPPGLAYNTGELFFGEGSRLTVL.

CDR3: CAWRGETYEQYF. The CDR3 DNA is TGTGCCTGGAGAGGGGAAACCTACGAGCAGTACTTC. This sequence joins TRBV30 and TRBJ2-7, with a tentative D call TRBD1 (5 bases). With 3 bases removed from V and 2 bases from J, the gap between germline ends came to 8 bases. Germline lookup yields CDR1 GTSNPN and CDR2 SVGIG (reference sequence). The CDR3 runs to 12 residues.

The chain carries TRBV12-5 and TRBJ2-3; D not resolved. V lost 5 bases and J lost 6, with 6 bases in between. CDR3 length: 11 residues. CDR1 and CDR2 from the germline V gene are LGHNT and FRNRAP. In DNA, the CDR3 is TGTGCTAGTGGTCCCGGGGATACGCAGTATTTT. Translation gives CASGPGDTQYF.

Points on this clone: The same CDR3 also results from other DNA sequences found in this sample. J is TRBJ1-5 and V is TRBV27, with no clear D. This CDR3 has 14 residues. V dropped 1 base and J dropped 1 base, with 5 bases sitting between them. Germline CDR1 MNHEY, CDR2 SMNVEV (reference sequence). The CDR3 here is CASSLLGSNQPQHF. In nucleotides, the CDR3 is TGTGCCAGCAGTTTATTAGGCAGCAATCAGCCCCAGCATTTT.

This clone was detected a few times. This chain links TRBV21-1 with TRBJ2-2; the table's D call of TRBD1 was not tested on the DNA. TRBV21-1 is noted as a pseudogene. This CDR3 has 16 amino acids. Here the CDR3 reads CASSKGRGENTGELFF. The CDR3 coding sequence is TGTGCCAGCAGCAAAGGCAGGGGCGAGAACACCGGGGAGCTGTTTTTT.

The chain recombines TRBV30 with TRBJ2-3, with 15 nucleotides matching TRBD2. The CDR3 contains 16 residues. V lost 1 base to trimming and J lost 4 bases; unmatched junction nucleotides: 3. From germline, CDR1 is GTSNPN and CDR2 SVGIG (reference sequence). DNA for the CDR3: TGTGCCTGGAGTGCGGGACTAGCGGGAGGTGCAGATACGCAGTATTTT. Translated: CAWSAGLAGGADTQYF.

The chain couples TRBV30 to TRBJ1-2; D uncertain. Trimming removed 0 bases at V and 4 bases at J, with 6 bases between. In germline, CDR1 is GTSNPN, CDR2 SVGIG (reference sequence). The CDR3 loop spans 12 amino acids. The CDR3 region is CAWSVGPYGYTF. The CDR3 nucleotides are TGTGCCTGGAGTGTTGGTCCCTATGGCTACACCTTC.

CDR3 region: CASSYGDTSGYTF. CDR3 nucleotides: TGTGCCAGCAGTTACGGGGATACGAGTGGCTACACCTTC. V is TRBV28 and J is TRBJ1-2; D gene unclear. Trimming left V 4 bases short and J 7 bases short, with 13 bases between. The CDR3 sequence is 13 residues long. Germline lookup yields CDR1 MDHEN and CDR2 SYDVKM.

V is TRBV18 and J is TRBJ1-2, with D maybe TRBD1 (6 bases). The CDR3 loop spans 19 amino acids. Germline V CDR1 and CDR2: KGHSH, LQKENI. The V end lost 2 bases, the J end lost 0 bases, and 22 bases lay between the germline ends. The CDR3 sequence is CASSPSYVDHGTTNYGYTF. CDR3 DNA: TGTGCCAGCTCACCATCTTACGTGGATCACGGGACAACTAACTATGGCTACACCTTC.